This T cell receptor (beta chain) was captured in a study of shared clonotypes between healthy human individuals. The study ran the assay at deep level. Method: immunoSEQ multiplex PCR; TCRdb's copy keeps in-frame clones and lacks some. The profile shows some 2,000,000 clones, about 94% of them singletons. CDR1 is MDHEN, CDR2 SYDVKM, per germline. CDR3 length equals 14 residues. The V gene lost 3 bases and the J gene lost 7 bases, with 10 bases spanning the gap. Findings and caveats of the study: Large depth notwithstanding, sorted-subset sequencing proved incomplete by rarefaction. Represented genetic and exposure-history diversity was restricted by having few donors.

Remarks on this clone: Antigen: not known.

The source of this sequence is a man aged 18 to 29 in good health. What was sequenced was naive CD4+ T cells sorted from blood. Subset given: CD45RA+ positively selected. The chain has TRBV28 and TRBJ1-6; D not certain. DNA of the CDR3: TGTGCCAGCAGTTTCCAGTTCATGAATTCACCCCTCCACTTT. Protein: CASSFQFMNSPLHF.